This T cell receptor beta chain stems from a study of T cell responses to AZD1222 COVID-19 vaccine. The protocol was immunoSEQ multiplex PCR, while the TCRdb copy is restricted to in-frame clones and leaves out a portion. The data contain 90,000 to 130,000 clones, 86% of them singletons. Comments on this clone: As yet, its antigen is unknown.

Trimming shortened V by 7 bases and J by 4 bases, and 16 bases separated the two germline ends. Germline V gene lookup returns CDR1 MDHEN and CDR2 SYDVKM. The CDR3 totals 14 residues. The study, taken as a whole, reports: Recipients of AZD1222 seropositive at baseline numbered only 5 to 7. Nearly half of spike-specific TCRs reportedly target unmutated variant regions. Sampling captured repertoires only after the peak T cell response. Females outnumbered males among donors, who were mostly white British; clonal diversity was possibly underestimated.

This specimen was peripheral blood, taken on day 0 of AZD1222 vaccination. This sequence originates from an adult in good health. This chain links TRBV28 with TRBJ1-2; D possibly corresponds to TRBD1 (5 bases). The CDR3 protein is CASTGAGTRYGYTF. CDR3 DNA sequence: TGTGCCAGCACCGGGGCGGGGACCCGCTATGGCTACACCTTC.